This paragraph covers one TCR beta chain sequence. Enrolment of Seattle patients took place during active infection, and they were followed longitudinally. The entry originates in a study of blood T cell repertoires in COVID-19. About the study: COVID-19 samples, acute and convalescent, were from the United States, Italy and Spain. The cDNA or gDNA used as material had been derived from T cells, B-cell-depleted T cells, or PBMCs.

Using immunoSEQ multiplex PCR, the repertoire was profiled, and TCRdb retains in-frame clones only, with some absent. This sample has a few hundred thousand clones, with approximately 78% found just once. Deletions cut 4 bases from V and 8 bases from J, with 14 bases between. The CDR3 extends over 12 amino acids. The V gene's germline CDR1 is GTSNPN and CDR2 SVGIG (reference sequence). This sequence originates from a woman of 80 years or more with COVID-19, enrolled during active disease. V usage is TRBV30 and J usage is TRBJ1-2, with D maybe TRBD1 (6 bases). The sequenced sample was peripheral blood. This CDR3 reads CAWTRDTWGYTF. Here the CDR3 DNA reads TGTGCCTGGACCCGGGACACGTGGGGCTACACCTTC.